The 24 T cell receptor beta chains presented below share a single source sample, sequenced in a study of T cell changes during pregnancy in multiple sclerosis. TCRdb's copy holds only in-frame clones and misses some; the assay was immunoSEQ multiplex PCR. Of about 55,000 clones in the sample, just under 90% are singletons; the top ten hold just under 0.6%. The sample in question was CD4+ T cells from peripheral blood mononuclear cells, obtained in the first trimester of pregnancy. These TCRs come from a female donor with multiple sclerosis, enrolled in a pregnancy study.

This sequence joins TRBV4-3 and TRBJ1-2; no clear D gene. The CDR3 covers 17 residues. V was cut by 0 bases and J by 5 bases, with 19 bases left in between. Germline V gene lookup returns CDR1 LGHNA and CDR2 YSLEER. CDR3 residues: CASSQESGGFRHYGYTF. In nucleotides, the CDR3 is TGCGCCAGCAGCCAAGAATCCGGCGGGTTCCGGCATTATGGCTACACCTTC.

The rearrangement joins TRBV18 to TRBJ2-7; 7 bases line up with TRBD2. Germline lookup yields CDR1 KGHSH and CDR2 LQKENI. Trimming took 5 bases from V and 6 from J; bases not matched to a gene: 7. The CDR3 contains 13 residues. The CDR3: CASSVGEGIEQYF. As DNA, the CDR3 is TGTGCCAGCTCAGTAGGGGAGGGGATCGAGCAGTACTTC.

V and J are TRBV28 and TRBJ1-6; no firm D call. In germline, CDR1 is MDHEN, CDR2 SYDVKM. The ends were cut back, 7 bases at V and 0 bases at J, with 7 bases in the middle. This CDR3 spans 14 amino acids. CDR3 in amino acids: CASTRSSYNSPLHF. CDR3 in DNA: TGTGCCAGCACTAGAAGCTCCTATAATTCACCCCTCCACTTT. The entire variable domain, with the rest obtained from reference TRBV28 and TRBJ1-6, is as follows: DVKVTQSSRYLVKRTGEKVFLECVQDMDHENMFWYRQDPGLGLRLIYFSYDVKMKEKGDIPEGYSVSREKKERFSLILESASTNQTSMYLCASTRSSYNSPLHFGNGTRLTVT.

The V call is TRBV2, the J call TRBJ1-6, with D unclear. The V end was cut by 7 bases, the J end by 6 bases, with 22 bases between. The CDR3 length is 17 residues. The germline V gene encodes CDR1 SNHLY and CDR2 FYNNEI. CDR3 loop: CASTRFRSQVINSPLHF. The CDR3 DNA reads as TGTGCCAGCACCCGATTTCGTAGTCAAGTAATTAATTCACCCCTCCACTTT.

This sequence joins TRBV5-1 and TRBJ2-3, with D possibly being TRBD2 (6 bases). The CDR3 is made up of 16 amino acids. The V and J ends lost 1 base and 1 base respectively, with 13 bases between them. Per the germline V gene, CDR1 is SGHRS and CDR2 is YFSETQ. This CDR3 reads CASSLRAGGGTDTQYF. The CDR3 nucleotides read TGCGCCAGCAGCTTGAGGGCTGGCGGGGGCACAGATACGCAGTATTTT.

The CDR3 DNA reads TGTGCCAGCAGCCCTCGTCCCGGGACACGCGAAAAACTGTTTTTT. This translates into CASSPRPGTREKLFF. This chain links TRBV7-2 with TRBJ1-4, with TRBD1 as a possible D gene (6 bases). The CDR3 totals 15 residues. CDR1 is SGHTA and CDR2 is FQGNSA in the germline V gene. Trimming cost V 5 bases and J 8 bases, with 18 bases left between them. The full variable domain, its missing parts supplied by reference TRBV7-2 and TRBJ1-4, is GAGVSQSPSNKVTEKGKDVELRCDPISGHTALYWYRQSLGQGLEFLIYFQGNSAPDKSGLPSDRFSAERTGGSVSTLTIQRTQQEDSAVYLCASSPRPGTREKLFFGSGTQLSVL.

This chain links TRBV12-5 with TRBJ1-6; possibly TRBD1 for D (6 bases). Trimming stripped 3 bases from V and 1 base from J, with 10 bases between. CDR1 LGHNT and CDR2 FRNRAP come from the germline V gene. This CDR3 spans 16 amino acids. CDR3 sequence reads: CASGLGQGSYNSPLHF. As DNA, the CDR3 is TGTGCTAGTGGTTTAGGCCAGGGGTCCTATAATTCACCCCTCCACTTT.

V is TRBV19 and J is TRBJ1-2; 7 bases line up with TRBD1. J was trimmed by 0 bases and V by 6 bases; bases with no gene match: 7. CDR3 size: 15 residues. The germline gives CDR1 LNHDA, CDR2 SQIVND (reference sequence). CDR3 DNA: TGTGCCAGTAGCGGAGAACAGGGGTCTAACTATGGCTACACCTTC. Its protein is CASSGEQGSNYGYTF.

The table lists this clone with a count of one. This chain joins TRBV7-2 and TRBJ1-3, with 9 positions matching TRBD1. Germline loops: CDR1 SGHTA, CDR2 FQGNSA. The length of the CDR3 is 18 residues. V dropped 2 bases and J dropped 7; count of bases not matched to a gene: 15. The CDR3 nucleotides are TGTGCCAGCAGCTTAATGAGGACAGGGGCCCTCAGAGGGAACACCATATATTTT. This translates into CASSLMRTGALRGNTIYF.

The gene calls are TRBV2 and TRBJ1-4, with D possibly matching TRBD1 (6 bases). Germline CDR1 and CDR2: SNHLY and FYNNEI. CDR3 length: 15 amino acids. Trimming pared 6 bases from V and 5 bases from J, leaving 16 bases between. The DNA of the CDR3 is TGTGCCAGCAGAGAATCCGGGACAAGAAATGAAAAACTGTTTTTT. Protein: CASRESGTRNEKLFF.

This clone appeared once. The chain employs TRBV6-5 and TRBJ1-1; D is unresolved. The CDR3 has 15 amino acids. Per germline, CDR1 MNHEY and CDR2 SVGAGI. V shed 5 bases and J shed 4 bases, with 17 bases lying between them. The CDR3 nucleotides are TGTGCCAGCAGTCCCCCGGGATCTTCGGGCACTGAAGCTTTCTTT. Amino acid sequence: CASSPPGSSGTEAFF.

This clone has only a few counts. This rearrangement joins TRBV28 to TRBJ1-5; no firm D call. CDR1 and CDR2 from the germline V gene are MDHEN and SYDVKM. Trimming took 6 bases from V and 4 from J, leaving 13 bases between them. This CDR3 spans 14 amino acids. CDR3 region: CASRDSATNQPQHF. For the CDR3, the DNA is TGTGCCAGCAGGGACTCTGCAACTAATCAGCCCCAGCATTTT.

J is TRBJ2-7 and V is TRBV14, with D tentatively TRBD2 (6 bases). V was cut by 1 base and J by 0 bases, with 10 bases left in between. CDR3 length: 15 residues. Germline V CDR1 and CDR2: SGHDN, FVKESK. CDR3 sequence (DNA): TGTGCCAGCAGCCAAGTCGGGGGTAGCTCCTACGAGCAGTACTTC. It translates to CASSQVGGSSYEQYF. The full variable domain, completed using reference TRBV14 and TRBJ2-7, is EAGVTQFPSHSVIEKGQTVTLRCDPISGHDNLYWYRRVMGKEIKFLLHFVKESKQDESGMPNNRFLAERTGGTYSTLKVQPAELEDSGVYFCASSQVGGSSYEQYFGPGTRLTVT.

The rearrangement joins TRBV7-3 to TRBJ2-1, with D possibly TRBD1 on 5 matching bases. Between the trimmed V and J ends, which lost 0 bases and 5 bases, there was a span of 11 bases. This CDR3 has 15 residues. Germline values: CDR1 SGHTA, CDR2 FQGTGA. The DNA for the CDR3 is TGTGCCAGCAGCTTAACTCGCAGGGTAGACAATGAGCAGTTCTTC. As protein: CASSLTRRVDNEQFF.

The rearrangement joins TRBV6-1 to TRBJ2-5; TRBD2 agrees at 7 bases. Trimming took 5 bases from V and 2 from J; bases not matched to a gene: 2. The germline CDR1 and CDR2 sequences are MNHNS and SASEGT. The CDR3 extends over 13 amino acids. The CDR3 nucleotides are TGTGCCAGCAGTAGACTAGCTCAAGAGACCCAGTACTTC. Protein sequence: CASSRLAQETQYF.

This clone has just a few counts. The chain joins TRBV28 to TRBJ1-5; weak D call: TRBD1 (5 bases). CDR3 length equals 12 residues. V was clipped by 2 bases and J by 9 bases, with 8 bases between them. Germline assignment: CDR1 MDHEN and CDR2 SYDVKM. CDR3 region: CASSLRGGPQHF. In DNA, the CDR3 is TGTGCCAGCAGTTTAAGGGGCGGGCCCCAGCATTTT.

The chain employs TRBV19 and TRBJ2-6; no reliable D call. Germline CDR1 is LNHDA and CDR2 is SQIVND (reference sequence). V lost 0 bases and J 0 bases, leaving 3 bases between the germline ends. The CDR3 has 15 amino acids. The CDR3 DNA reads as TGTGCCAGTAGTATAGACAGCTCTGGGGCCAACGTCCTGACTTTC. Its translation: CASSIDSSGANVLTF.

The chain combines TRBV7-9 with TRBJ2-2; D unclear. Deletions cut 7 bases from V and 5 bases from J, with 5 bases between. Germline-derived CDR1 and CDR2 are SEHNR and FQNEAQ (reference sequence). The CDR3 sequence is 11 residues long. This CDR3 is CASTGTGELFF. Written as DNA, the CDR3 is TGTGCCAGCACCGGGACCGGGGAGCTGTTTTTT.

The J gene is TRBJ2-7, the V gene TRBV2; 7 bases are a match to TRBD2. V dropped 1 base and J dropped 0; count of bases not matched to a gene: 3. CDR3 length equals 15 residues. In germline, CDR1 is SNHLY, CDR2 FYNNEI. CDR3 in DNA: TGTGCCAGCAGTGAAGGCGGGAGCCTCTCCTACGAGCAGTACTTC. The encoded protein is CASSEGGSLSYEQYF.

This chain joins TRBV10-3 and TRBJ2-3, with 8 bases lining up with TRBD1. The CDR3 is 15 residues long. V lost 2 bases and J lost 1; bases outside the gene matches: 2. CDR1 and CDR2 from the germline V gene are ENHRY and SYGVKD. The CDR3 bases are TGTGCCATCAGTGAGGGACAGGGCGGCACAGATACGCAGTATTTT. Encoded protein: CAISEGQGGTDTQYF.

The chain uses TRBV19 and TRBJ2-3, with 8 bases that match TRBD2. The length of the CDR3 is 16 residues. Trimming removed 5 bases from V and 4 bases from J; junction bases left unmatched: 11. CDR1 LNHDA and CDR2 SQIVND come from the germline V gene (reference sequence). The DNA for the CDR3 is TGTGCCAGTAGTGTGAGAAGAGCGGGAGCGCCAGATACGCAGTATTTT. This translates into CASSVRRAGAPDTQYF.

The chain couples TRBV7-8 to TRBJ2-7; 11 nucleotides agree with TRBD2. Germline V gene data show CDR1 as SGHVS and CDR2 as FQNEAQ. With 6 bases clipped from V and 2 bases from J, the junction kept 3 bases outside the gene matches. CDR3 length: 14 amino acids. CDR3 sequence: CASRTSGKAYEQYF. CDR3 in DNA: TGTGCCAGCAGGACTAGCGGGAAAGCCTACGAGCAGTACTTC.

This chain joins TRBV28 and TRBJ2-1, with a weak D call TRBD2 (5 bases). Germline values: CDR1 MDHEN, CDR2 SYDVKM. The CDR3 is 13 amino acids. With 2 bases removed from V and 12 bases from J, the gap between germline ends came to 14 bases. DNA for the CDR3: TGTGCCAGCAGTTTAAGGACTCCCCTGACGCAGTTCTTC. Protein: CASSLRTPLTQFF.

This clone was found once. The chain links TRBV10-3 to TRBJ2-5; D unclear. V lost 4 bases, J lost 2 bases, and 8 bases lay in between. The germline gives CDR1 ENHRY, CDR2 SYGVKD. This CDR3 spans 13 amino acids. CDR3 sequence: CAISGVAQETQYF. As DNA, the CDR3 is TGTGCCATCAGTGGGGTAGCACAAGAGACCCAGTACTTC.